These T cell receptor beta chains were read from a single sample in a study of blood T cell repertoires in COVID-19. Here immunoSEQ multiplex PCR was the method, and the copy in TCRdb shows in-frame clones only, minus some. The table lists some 170,000 clones, 84% of them singletons. The sequenced sample was PBMCs or T cells enriched from blood (not recorded which). The receptor source for this set is a man between 50 and 59 years old who had recovered from COVID-19. CDR3s include the opening cysteine and the closing phenylalanine or tryptophan. Each record gives: CDR3 DNA, CDR3 protein, CDR3 length, clone size, D gene, J gene, V gene. A D gene is named only where the DNA matches it firmly. For some rows the clone size is stated as once, few or many, or as a class when expanded; others skip it.

cdr3_nt: TGTGCCATCAGTGTGCGAGGGAACACTGAAGCTTTCTTT
cdr3_aa: CAISVRGNTEAFF
cdr3_length: 13
clone_size: NA
d_call: NA
j_call: TRBJ1-1
v_call: TRBV10-3

cdr3_nt: TGTGCCAGCAGTTCCAGGGGGGATTCACCCCTCCACTTT
cdr3_aa: CASSSRGDSPLHF
cdr3_length: 13
clone_size: NA
d_call: TRBD1
j_call: TRBJ1-6
v_call: TRBV6-5

cdr3_nt: TGTGCCAGCATGACAGGATACGAGCAGTACTTC
cdr3_aa: CASMTGYEQYF
cdr3_length: 11
clone_size: NA
d_call: NA
j_call: TRBJ2-7
v_call: TRBV2

cdr3_nt: TGCGCCAGCAGTGAGCGCCCGGGGGGTAGCACGGCCGAGCAGTACTTC
cdr3_aa: CASSERPGGSTAEQYF
cdr3_length: 16
clone_size: NA
d_call: TRBD2
j_call: TRBJ2-7
v_call: TRBV10-1

cdr3_nt: TGCAGCGTTGATGCGGGTGGGAACACTGAAGCTTTCTTT
cdr3_aa: CSVDAGGNTEAFF
cdr3_length: 13
clone_size: NA
d_call: NA
j_call: TRBJ1-1
v_call: TRBV29-1

cdr3_nt: TGTGCCAGCAGTGATCCCTTCCGGGACATCCGATACTTC
cdr3_aa: CASSDPFRDIRYF
cdr3_length: 13
clone_size: NA
d_call: NA
j_call: TRBJ2-7
v_call: TRBV6-1

cdr3_nt: TGTGCCAGTAGTATCGTGAACAGTGTCTACAATGAGCAGTTCTTC
cdr3_aa: CASSIVNSVYNEQFF
cdr3_length: 15
clone_size: NA
d_call: NA
j_call: TRBJ2-1
v_call: TRBV19

cdr3_nt: TGCGCCAGCAGCCGTACTGGACAGGTAAATCAGCCCCAGCATTTT
cdr3_aa: CASSRTGQVNQPQHF
cdr3_length: 15
clone_size: NA
d_call: TRBD1
j_call: TRBJ1-5
v_call: TRBV5-1

cdr3_nt: TGTGCCAGTAGTGGACAGGGGAGGGAGCTGTTTTTT
cdr3_aa: CASSGQGRELFF
cdr3_length: 12
clone_size: NA
d_call: TRBD1
j_call: TRBJ2-2
v_call: TRBV19

cdr3_nt: TGTGCCTGGACCACGGGGAGCAGCAACCGAAACACCATATATTTT
cdr3_aa: CAWTTGSSNRNTIYF
cdr3_length: 15
clone_size: once
d_call: NA
j_call: TRBJ1-3
v_call: TRBV30

cdr3_nt: TGTGCCAGCAGGAAGAAGGGACAGCCAGTCTATGGCTACACCTTC
cdr3_aa: CASRKKGQPVYGYTF
cdr3_length: 15
clone_size: NA
d_call: TRBD1
j_call: TRBJ1-2
v_call: TRBV11-2

cdr3_nt: TGTGCCAGCAGTTTGCGTGGCCTAGGGGCACGAATGAACACTGAAGCTTTCTTT
cdr3_aa: CASSLRGLGARMNTEAFF
cdr3_length: 18
clone_size: NA
d_call: NA
j_call: TRBJ1-1
v_call: TRBV27

cdr3_nt: TGCAGCGTCGGGGGGGAGGAGGGCGGCTATGGCTACACCTTC
cdr3_aa: CSVGGEEGGYGYTF
cdr3_length: 14
clone_size: NA
d_call: NA
j_call: TRBJ1-2
v_call: TRBV29-1

cdr3_nt: TGTGCCAGCAGCCAAGCGTCAACTAGCTCCTACAATGAGCAGTTCTTC
cdr3_aa: CASSQASTSSYNEQFF
cdr3_length: 16
clone_size: NA
d_call: NA
j_call: TRBJ2-1
v_call: TRBV4-2

cdr3_nt: TGTGCCAGCAGCTTCACCGGGGGGAACTATGGCTACACCTTC
cdr3_aa: CASSFTGGNYGYTF
cdr3_length: 14
clone_size: NA
d_call: NA
j_call: TRBJ1-2
v_call: TRBV11-2

cdr3_nt: TGTGCCAGCAGCTTAGGGCAGGATTCAACTAATGAAAAACTGTTTTTT
cdr3_aa: CASSLGQDSTNEKLFF
cdr3_length: 16
clone_size: NA
d_call: NA
j_call: TRBJ1-4
v_call: TRBV7-9

cdr3_nt: TGCGCCAGCACACAGGGGTCTACAACTAATGAAAAACTGTTTTTT
cdr3_aa: CASTQGSTTNEKLFF
cdr3_length: 15
clone_size: NA
d_call: TRBD1
j_call: TRBJ1-4
v_call: TRBV5-1

cdr3_nt: TGTGCCAGCAGTTTATTGGGACTAGGTTTGGCAGATACGCAGTATTTT
cdr3_aa: CASSLLGLGLADTQYF
cdr3_length: 16
clone_size: NA
d_call: TRBD2
j_call: TRBJ2-3
v_call: TRBV27

cdr3_nt: TGTGCCAGCAGTTTACCACAGGGACAGCCCCAGCATTTT
cdr3_aa: CASSLPQGQPQHF
cdr3_length: 13
clone_size: few
d_call: NA
j_call: TRBJ1-5
v_call: TRBV28

cdr3_nt: TGTGCCAGCAGTCTTTATTCACCCCTCCACTTT
cdr3_aa: CASSLYSPLHF
cdr3_length: 11
clone_size: NA
d_call: NA
j_call: TRBJ1-6
v_call: TRBV12-3/TRBV12-4

cdr3_nt: TGTGCCAGCAGTGAAGTTGATAGCGGGGGGGCAGATACGCAGTATTTT
cdr3_aa: CASSEVDSGGADTQYF
cdr3_length: 16
clone_size: NA
d_call: TRBD2
j_call: TRBJ2-3
v_call: TRBV6-1

cdr3_nt: TGTGCCAGCTCACCACTTCTTACAGGGGCCACTGAAGCTTTCTTT
cdr3_aa: CASSPLLTGATEAFF
cdr3_length: 15
clone_size: NA
d_call: TRBD1
j_call: TRBJ1-1
v_call: TRBV18

cdr3_nt: TGTGCCAGCACTCTGGCGGGGGGGCGCAGTCAGCCCCAGCATTTT
cdr3_aa: CASTLAGGRSQPQHF
cdr3_length: 15
clone_size: NA
d_call: NA
j_call: TRBJ1-5
v_call: TRBV28

cdr3_nt: TGTGCCAGCAGCCAAGATCGGGCGGGGGGGCTTGCAAGGGAGCAGTTCTTC
cdr3_aa: CASSQDRAGGLAREQFF
cdr3_length: 17
clone_size: NA
d_call: TRBD2
j_call: TRBJ2-1
v_call: TRBV3-1/TRBV3-2

cdr3_nt: TGTGCCAGCAGCGGGCGCATTGGGGCCGAGCAGTACTTC
cdr3_aa: CASSGRIGAEQYF
cdr3_length: 13
clone_size: NA
d_call: NA
j_call: TRBJ2-7
v_call: TRBV5-8

cdr3_nt: TGTGCCAGTAAACGGGAGGGCTTCAGCAATCAGCCCCAGCATTTT
cdr3_aa: CASKREGFSNQPQHF
cdr3_length: 15
clone_size: NA
d_call: NA
j_call: TRBJ1-5
v_call: TRBV19

cdr3_nt: TGTGCCAGCAGCTCAGACAGGGGATTCGAGCAGTACTTC
cdr3_aa: CASSSDRGFEQYF
cdr3_length: 13
clone_size: NA
d_call: TRBD1
j_call: TRBJ2-7
v_call: TRBV7-9

cdr3_nt: TGTGCCAGCAGCCAAGGAGACCGGGATTTAGGCTACACCTTC
cdr3_aa: CASSQGDRDLGYTF
cdr3_length: 14
clone_size: NA
d_call: NA
j_call: TRBJ1-2
v_call: TRBV3-1/TRBV3-2

cdr3_nt: TGTGCCTGGAGTCTAGGGGAGGACTCTGGAAACACCATATATTTT
cdr3_aa: CAWSLGEDSGNTIYF
cdr3_length: 15
clone_size: NA
d_call: NA
j_call: TRBJ1-3
v_call: TRBV30

cdr3_nt: TGTGCCAGCTCACCGACTGCGAGGGCTGAAGCTTTCTTT
cdr3_aa: CASSPTARAEAFF
cdr3_length: 13
clone_size: NA
d_call: NA
j_call: TRBJ1-1
v_call: TRBV18

cdr3_nt: TGTGCCAGCAGTTTCCAGAATGCTAATTCACCCCTCCACTTT
cdr3_aa: CASSFQNANSPLHF
cdr3_length: 14
clone_size: few
d_call: NA
j_call: TRBJ1-6
v_call: TRBV6-2/TRBV6-3

cdr3_nt: TGTGCCAGCAGCTTAGGACAGGGGTTATCCTACGAGCAGTACTTC
cdr3_aa: CASSLGQGLSYEQYF
cdr3_length: 15
clone_size: NA
d_call: TRBD1
j_call: TRBJ2-7
v_call: TRBV7-2

cdr3_nt: TGTGCCACCAGTGATGCAGAGAACACTGAAGCTTTCTTT
cdr3_aa: CATSDAENTEAFF
cdr3_length: 13
clone_size: NA
d_call: NA
j_call: TRBJ1-1
v_call: TRBV24-1

cdr3_nt: TGTGCCAGCAGCGCCCTCGATCAGGTAGGCACTGAAGCTTTCTTT
cdr3_aa: CASSALDQVGTEAFF
cdr3_length: 15
clone_size: NA
d_call: NA
j_call: TRBJ1-1
v_call: TRBV9

cdr3_nt: TGTGCCAGCAGTTTGCGGGTCATGAACACTGAAGCTTTCTTT
cdr3_aa: CASSLRVMNTEAFF
cdr3_length: 14
clone_size: NA
d_call: NA
j_call: TRBJ1-1
v_call: TRBV6-5

cdr3_nt: TGTGCCAGCAGCGGGGGGGCCAACATTCAGTACTTC
cdr3_aa: CASSGGANIQYF
cdr3_length: 12
clone_size: NA
d_call: NA
j_call: TRBJ2-4
v_call: TRBV3-1/TRBV3-2

cdr3_nt: TGCGCCAGCAGCCCCACGGGTCCTCGGCAGCCCCAGCATTTT
cdr3_aa: CASSPTGPRQPQHF
cdr3_length: 14
clone_size: NA
d_call: NA
j_call: TRBJ1-5
v_call: TRBV4-1

cdr3_nt: TGCGCCAGCAGCACTTACGGGACTAGCGGTTCCTACAATGAGCAGTTCTTC
cdr3_aa: CASSTYGTSGSYNEQFF
cdr3_length: 17
clone_size: NA
d_call: TRBD2
j_call: TRBJ2-1
v_call: TRBV5-1

cdr3_nt: TGTGCCAGCAGTTCTGGGGGGGCCAGCAATCAGCCCCAGCATTTT
cdr3_aa: CASSSGGASNQPQHF
cdr3_length: 15
clone_size: NA
d_call: NA
j_call: TRBJ1-5
v_call: TRBV28

cdr3_nt: TGCGCCAGCAGCTACGGGACAGTCTATGGCTACACCTTC
cdr3_aa: CASSYGTVYGYTF
cdr3_length: 13
clone_size: NA
d_call: TRBD1
j_call: TRBJ1-2
v_call: TRBV5-1

cdr3_nt: TGCGCCAGCAGCCCCACCTACAGCGGGGGGGCCTATGAGCAGTTCTTC
cdr3_aa: CASSPTYSGGAYEQFF
cdr3_length: 16
clone_size: NA
d_call: TRBD2
j_call: TRBJ2-1
v_call: TRBV5-1

cdr3_nt: TGTGCCAGCACAGGGGCTGGCGGCTACACCTTC
cdr3_aa: CASTGAGGYTF
cdr3_length: 11
clone_size: NA
d_call: NA
j_call: TRBJ1-2
v_call: TRBV6-5

cdr3_nt: TGTGCCAGCAGTGAAGGTCACAATAGCAATCAGCCCCAGCATTTT
cdr3_aa: CASSEGHNSNQPQHF
cdr3_length: 15
clone_size: NA
d_call: NA
j_call: TRBJ1-5
v_call: TRBV2

cdr3_nt: TGTGCCAGCACCGCCATAACAGGGGGCGAGGTTGATCAGCCCCAGCATTTT
cdr3_aa: CASTAITGGEVDQPQHF
cdr3_length: 17
clone_size: NA
d_call: NA
j_call: TRBJ1-5
v_call: TRBV21-1

cdr3_nt: TGTGCCAGCAGACTCGGACTAGCGGGGGGGCGGGGCACAGATACGCAGTATTTT
cdr3_aa: CASRLGLAGGRGTDTQYF
cdr3_length: 18
clone_size: once
d_call: TRBD2
j_call: TRBJ2-3
v_call: TRBV13

cdr3_nt: TGTGCCAGCAGCTTAGCTGTCACAGACAATCAGCCCCAGCATTTT
cdr3_aa: CASSLAVTDNQPQHF
cdr3_length: 15
clone_size: NA
d_call: NA
j_call: TRBJ1-5
v_call: TRBV7-8

cdr3_nt: TGTGCCAGCTCACGGGGACAGGGGTACGAGCAGTACTTC
cdr3_aa: CASSRGQGYEQYF
cdr3_length: 13
clone_size: NA
d_call: TRBD1
j_call: TRBJ2-7
v_call: TRBV18

cdr3_nt: TGTGCCAGCAGCCCACCTCCCCCGAGCGAGCAGTACTTC
cdr3_aa: CASSPPPPSEQYF
cdr3_length: 13
clone_size: NA
d_call: NA
j_call: TRBJ2-7
v_call: TRBV7-8

cdr3_nt: TGTGCCAGCAGCGTAGTACCAGATAATTCACCCCTCCACTTT
cdr3_aa: CASSVVPDNSPLHF
cdr3_length: 14
clone_size: NA
d_call: NA
j_call: TRBJ1-6
v_call: TRBV9

cdr3_nt: TGCGCCAGCAGCTTGGTAGCGACTAGCGGGGGCTACAATGAGCAGTTCTTC
cdr3_aa: CASSLVATSGGYNEQFF
cdr3_length: 17
clone_size: NA
d_call: TRBD2
j_call: TRBJ2-1
v_call: TRBV5-1

cdr3_nt: TGTGCCAGCAGCTTACGTACCAAACAGGGACAAGGGATGAACACTGAAGCTTTCTTT
cdr3_aa: CASSLRTKQGQGMNTEAFF
cdr3_length: 19
clone_size: NA
d_call: NA
j_call: TRBJ1-1
v_call: TRBV7-8

cdr3_nt: TGTGCCAGCAGTTCCCCCGGATCGGGGGGTGGTCAGCCCCAGCATTTT
cdr3_aa: CASSSPGSGGGQPQHF
cdr3_length: 16
clone_size: few
d_call: NA
j_call: TRBJ1-5
v_call: TRBV6-2/TRBV6-3